Listed here are 3 T cell receptor beta chains from one sample, sequenced in a study of molecular identifiers for immune sequencing clone quantification. Using its own MiXCR run on the PCR reads, TCRdb lists one record per CDR3 protein. This sample has some 320,000 distinct CDR3 sequences, with 24% found just once. The sample was naive CD8+ T cells from blood, with Jurkat cell RNA spiked in. As for subset: FACS-sorted CD8+CD4-CCR7+CD45RA+ naive T cells. The receptor source for this set is a human donor in good health. Some libraries in this study had Jurkat cell RNA spiked in.

Of note for this clonotype: A much larger clone differs by one base, so this may be a read error. The genes are TRBV7-2 and TRBJ2-2, with D perhaps assigned TRBD1 or TRBD2 (5 bases each). CDR1 and CDR2 from the germline V gene are SGHTA and FQGNSA. The CDR3 length is 13 residues. The CDR3 DNA sequence: TGTGCCAGCAGTTACGGGACGCCCGGGGAGCTGGTTTTT. It specifies CASSYGTPGELVF.

This clonotype was counted between two and nine times. V usage is TRBV6-2 or TRBV6-3 and J usage is TRBJ2-5; D not certain. From germline, CDR1 is MNHEY and CDR2 SVGEGT. The V gene lost 6 bases and the J gene lost 0 bases, with 11 bases spanning the gap. The CDR3 runs 14 residues. The CDR3 coding sequence is TGTGCCAGCAGCCCTACATGGCACCAAGAGACCCAGTACTTC. This translates into CASSPTWHQETQYF.

As for this clonotype: The CDR3 does not end in the conserved phenylalanine or tryptophan, so this is likely a read error. The chain recombines TRBV6-5 with TRBJ2-7; 7 bases align to TRBD1. V lost 2 bases to trimming and J lost 5 bases; unmatched junction nucleotides: 15. This CDR3 spans 17 amino acids. Germline V gene data show CDR1 as MNHEY and CDR2 as SVGAGI. The CDR3 sequence: CASSYETAAGGIHEQYL. CDR3 nucleotide sequence: TGTGCCAGCAGTTACGAAACCGCGGCAGGGGGTATCCACGAGCAGTACCTC.